The clone carrying this TCR beta chain was counted at least ten times. The antigen remains undetermined. The data are from a study of immune heterogeneity within non-small cell lung tumors. Study-level points and caveats: Local tumor mutational burden and local T-cell repertoire clonality showed a moderate significant correlation, R around 0.34.

Bulk tumor genomic DNA served as template, at 550 to 700 ng per sample. Multiple widely separated biopsies were taken from each primary tumor at surgery. Surgery that was curative in intent was performed on patients with untreated, newly diagnosed non-small cell lung cancer. The authors amplified TCR beta CDR3 by multiplex PCR with 32 V and 13 J primers. Via MiXCR, TCRdb re-called the multiplex PCR reads, giving one row per CDR3 protein. The sample shows 13,000 or so distinct CDR3 sequences, around 23% of them seen only once. Input material: lung tumor tissue. The TCR sequence derives from a man between 45 and 60 years old with non-small cell lung cancer.

The chain's CDR3 is CASSRAAISAGNTIYF. CDR3 nucleotide sequence: TGTGCCAGCTCACGAGCAGCTATATCGGCTGGAAACACCATATATTTT. The rearrangement joins TRBV18 to TRBJ1-3, with unresolved D. CDR1 and CDR2 from the germline V gene are KGHSH and LQKENI. The germline V and J ends were trimmed by 4 bases and 2 bases, with 15 bases remaining between them. This CDR3 is 16 amino acids long.